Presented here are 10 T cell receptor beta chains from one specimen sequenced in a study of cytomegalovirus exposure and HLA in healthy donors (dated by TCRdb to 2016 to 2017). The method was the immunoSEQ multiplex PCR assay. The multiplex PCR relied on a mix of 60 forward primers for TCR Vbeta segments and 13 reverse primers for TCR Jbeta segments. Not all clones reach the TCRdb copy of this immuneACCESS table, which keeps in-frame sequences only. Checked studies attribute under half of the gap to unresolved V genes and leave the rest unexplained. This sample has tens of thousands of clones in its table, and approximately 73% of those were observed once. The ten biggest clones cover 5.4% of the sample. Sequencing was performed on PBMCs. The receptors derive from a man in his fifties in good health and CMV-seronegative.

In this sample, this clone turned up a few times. The CDR3 DNA reads TGTGCCAGTCTGGTAGATTGTGCCTACGAGCAGTACTTC. Translation: CASLVDCAYEQYF. This chain joins TRBV6-7 and TRBJ2-7; D not resolved. TRBV6-7 is given ORF status, its function remaining uncertain. The CDR3 sequence is 13 residues long. V shed 9 bases and J shed 2 bases, with 14 bases lying between them.

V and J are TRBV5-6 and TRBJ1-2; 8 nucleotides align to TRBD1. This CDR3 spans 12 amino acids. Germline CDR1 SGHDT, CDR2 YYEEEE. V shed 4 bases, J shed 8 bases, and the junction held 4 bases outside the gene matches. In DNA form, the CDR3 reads TGTGCCAGCAGCCGGACAGGGCGCGGCTACACCTTC. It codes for CASSRTGRGYTF. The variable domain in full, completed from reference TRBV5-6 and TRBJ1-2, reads DAGVTQSPTHLIKTRGQQVTLRCSPKSGHDTVSWYQQALGQGPQFIFQYYEEEERQRGNFPDRFSGHQFPNYSSELNVNALLLGDSALYLCASSRTGRGYTFGSGTRLTVV.

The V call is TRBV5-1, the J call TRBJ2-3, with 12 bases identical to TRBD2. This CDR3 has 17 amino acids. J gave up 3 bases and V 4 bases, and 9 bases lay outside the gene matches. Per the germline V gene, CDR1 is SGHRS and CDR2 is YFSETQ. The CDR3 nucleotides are TGCGCCAGCAGCGGTTCCCCCGGACTAGCGGGGACAGATACGCAGTATTTT. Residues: CASSGSPGLAGTDTQYF. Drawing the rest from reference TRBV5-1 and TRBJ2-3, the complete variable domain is KAGVTQTPRYLIKTRGQQVTLSCSPISGHRSVSWYQQTPGQGLQFLFEYFSETQRNKGNFPGRFSGRQFSNSRSEMNVSTLELGDSALYLCASSGSPGLAGTDTQYFGPGTRLTVL.

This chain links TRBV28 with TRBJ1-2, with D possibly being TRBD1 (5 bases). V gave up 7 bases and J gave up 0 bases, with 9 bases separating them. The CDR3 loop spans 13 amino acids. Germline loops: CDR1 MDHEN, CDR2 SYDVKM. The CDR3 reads CASMGGTNYGYTF. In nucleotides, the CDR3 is TGTGCCAGCATGGGGGGGACTAACTATGGCTACACCTTC.

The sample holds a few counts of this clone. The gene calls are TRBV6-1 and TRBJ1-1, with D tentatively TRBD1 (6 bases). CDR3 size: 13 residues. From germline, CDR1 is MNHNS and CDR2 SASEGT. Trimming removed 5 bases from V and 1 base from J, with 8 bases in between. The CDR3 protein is CASSTGPNTEAFF. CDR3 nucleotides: TGTGCCAGCAGTACAGGGCCGAACACTGAAGCTTTCTTT.

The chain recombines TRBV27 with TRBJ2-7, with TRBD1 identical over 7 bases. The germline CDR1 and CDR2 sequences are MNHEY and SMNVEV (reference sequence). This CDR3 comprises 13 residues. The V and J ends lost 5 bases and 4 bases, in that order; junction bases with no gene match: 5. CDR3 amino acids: CASSVQGRYEQYF. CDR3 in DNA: TGTGCCAGCAGTGTACAGGGGCGGTACGAGCAGTACTTC.

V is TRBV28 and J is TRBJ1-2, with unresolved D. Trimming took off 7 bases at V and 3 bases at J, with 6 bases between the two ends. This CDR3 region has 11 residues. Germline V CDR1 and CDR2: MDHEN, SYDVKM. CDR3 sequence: CASKQDYGYTF. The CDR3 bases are TGTGCCAGCAAACAAGACTATGGCTACACCTTC.

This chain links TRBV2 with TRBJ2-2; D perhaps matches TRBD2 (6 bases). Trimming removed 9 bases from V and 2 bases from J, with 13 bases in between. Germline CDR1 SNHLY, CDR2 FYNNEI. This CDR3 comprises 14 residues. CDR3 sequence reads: CASALGGNTGELFF. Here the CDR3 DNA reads TGTGCCAGTGCCTTGGGAGGTAACACCGGGGAGCTGTTTTTT.

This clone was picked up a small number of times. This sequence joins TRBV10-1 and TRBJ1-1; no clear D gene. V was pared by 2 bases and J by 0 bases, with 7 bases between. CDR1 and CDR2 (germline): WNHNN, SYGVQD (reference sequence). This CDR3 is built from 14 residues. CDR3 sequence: CASSEAEVNTEAFF. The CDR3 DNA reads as TGCGCCAGCAGTGAGGCAGAAGTGAACACTGAAGCTTTCTTT.

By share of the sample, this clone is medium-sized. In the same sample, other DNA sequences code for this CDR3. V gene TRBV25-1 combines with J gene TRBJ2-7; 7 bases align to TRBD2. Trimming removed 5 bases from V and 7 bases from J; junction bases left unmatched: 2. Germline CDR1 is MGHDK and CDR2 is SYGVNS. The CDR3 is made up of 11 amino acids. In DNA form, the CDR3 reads TGTGCCAGCAGTCCCGGGGGGGAGCAGTACTTC. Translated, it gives CASSPGGEQYF.